The rows below give T cell receptor beta chains drawn from one sample of a study of long-term antiretroviral therapy in people with HIV. TCRdb's table, derived via immunoSEQ multiplex PCR, lists solely in-frame clones and lacks some. The repertoire consists of about 30,000 clones, with approximately 84% occurring once and the leading ten covering roughly 4.8%. The sample consisted of unsorted PBMCs, taken around 2.7 years before starting antiretroviral therapy. The receptor set was obtained from a woman in her thirties with HIV. Both conserved end residues are part of each CDR3. D genes are given only for firm matches. Expanded clones get a size class; other rows say once, few or many, or leave the size out.

TGTGCCAGCAGCCAAGACAGGGGGCAGAACTATGGCTACACCTTC	CASSQDRGQNYGYTF	TRBV14	TRBJ1-2	NA	TRBD1
TGTGCCAGCAGCTTTGGGTATGGTCTAGCGGGGTACGAGCAGTACTTC	CASSFGYGLAGYEQYF	TRBV7-2	TRBJ2-7	few	TRBD2
TGTGCCAGCAGTGAAGATTCAGGGGCCTCCTATGGCTACACCTTC	CASSEDSGASYGYTF	TRBV6-1	TRBJ1-2	NA	NA
TGTGCCAGCAAGTTTCCCGGGACTAGCGAGTACGAGCAGTACTTC	CASKFPGTSEYEQYF	TRBV2	TRBJ2-7	NA	TRBD2
TGCGCCAGCAGTGGCTCTCAGCGGGGAACAGATACGCAGTATTTT	CASSGSQRGTDTQYF	TRBV10-1	TRBJ2-3	NA	TRBD2
TGCAGCGTTGAACTCGTGGCAGGGTATGGCTACACCTTC	CSVELVAGYGYTF	TRBV29-1	TRBJ1-2	NA	NA
TGTGCCAGTAGTACGTACTCCTACAATGAGCAGTTCTTC	CASSTYSYNEQFF	TRBV19	TRBJ2-1	NA	NA
TGTGCTAGTGGTTTGGAAGCCAATGAGCAGTTCTTC	CASGLEANEQFF	TRBV12-5	TRBJ2-1	NA	NA
TGTGCCAGCAGTGAAACATCGGGCAGGGGCGCTGGTGGCTACACCTTC	CASSETSGRGAGGYTF	TRBV6-1	TRBJ1-2	NA	NA
TGTGCCAGCAGTTTATTCCTCCCAGGTAACGAGCAGTACTTC	CASSLFLPGNEQYF	TRBV27	TRBJ2-7	NA	NA
TGTGCCATCAGGGGACAGAGCTATGGCTACACCTTC	CAIRGQSYGYTF	TRBV10-3	TRBJ1-2	once	TRBD1
TGCGCCAGCAGCTCCGGGACAGAGTACAATGAGCAGTTCTTC	CASSSGTEYNEQFF	TRBV5-1	TRBJ2-1	once	TRBD1
TGTGCCAGCAGCTTTGTGGGGGCACAAGAGACCCAGTACTTC	CASSFVGAQETQYF	TRBV5-4	TRBJ2-5	NA	NA
TGTGCCAGCAGTTACTGGACAGGGGGCGGGTTGTCTTTT	CASSYWTGGGLSF	TRBV6-5	TRBJ2-3	NA	TRBD1
TGTGCCATCTCGATGACAGGGGATACCGGGGAGCTGTTTTTT	CAISMTGDTGELFF	TRBV19	TRBJ2-2	NA	TRBD1
TGTGCCAGCAGTGTCGGGGCAGCAGGCAATGAGCAGTTCTTC	CASSVGAAGNEQFF	TRBV2	TRBJ2-1	once	NA
TGTGCCATCAGTGAGTCGGGGCAGAACTATGGCTACACCTTC	CAISESGQNYGYTF	TRBV10-3	TRBJ1-2	once	NA
TGTGCCAGCAGTGGGGGGTATAGCAATCAGCCCCAGCATTTT	CASSGGYSNQPQHF	TRBV2	TRBJ1-5	NA	NA
TGTGCCATCAGTGGGGGACTAGCACGCACAGATACGCAGTATTTT	CAISGGLARTDTQYF	TRBV10-3	TRBJ2-3	NA	TRBD2
TGTGCCAGCAGAGAACGGACAGGCCACTATGGCTACACCTTC	CASRERTGHYGYTF	TRBV6-1	TRBJ1-2	few	TRBD1
TGTGCCAGCAGTGAATCCGAGGCGGCTCTCAATCAGCCCCAGCATTTT	CASSESEAALNQPQHF	TRBV2	TRBJ1-5	NA	NA
TGTGCCAGCAGTGAACTAGCGGGGGACACAGATACGCAGTATTTT	CASSELAGDTDTQYF	TRBV6-1	TRBJ2-3	NA	TRBD2
TGTGCCAGCAGTCGACCGGGGGCGAACACTGAAGCTTTCTTT	CASSRPGANTEAFF	TRBV6-5	TRBJ1-1	NA	NA
TGTGCCAGCAGTTACGGAGTTACGACTGAAGCTTTCTTT	CASSYGVTTEAFF	TRBV6-5	TRBJ1-1	once	NA
TGTGCCAGCAGTATAACAGGGATCTCTGGAAACACCATATATTTT	CASSITGISGNTIYF	TRBV6-6	TRBJ1-3	NA	NA
TGTGCCAGCAGCGTTCAGGGGAACACTGAAGCTTTCTTT	CASSVQGNTEAFF	TRBV9	TRBJ1-1	NA	NA
TGCGCCAGCAGCCAAGAGGGGGGGCTGGATGAAGCTTTCTTT	CASSQEGGLDEAFF	TRBV4-1	TRBJ1-1	once	NA
TGTGCCATCAGTGACTCAGGTCTAGCTAACTATGGCTACACCTTC	CAISDSGLANYGYTF	TRBV10-3	TRBJ1-2	NA	NA
TGTGCCAGCAGCTTGTCCGGGGTCGGAGATACGCAGTATTTT	CASSLSGVGDTQYF	TRBV5-6	TRBJ2-3	NA	NA
TGTGCCAGCAGTGAGTTCTCCTCGAACACCGGGGAGCTGTTTTTT	CASSEFSSNTGELFF	TRBV2	TRBJ2-2	few	NA
TGTGCCAGCAGCTTGGACGACAGGGGGAGCACAGATACGCAGTATTTT	CASSLDDRGSTDTQYF	TRBV7-8	TRBJ2-3	NA	TRBD1
TGTGCCAGCAGCACGAGCGGGGGGTACACAGATACGCAGTATTTT	CASSTSGGYTDTQYF	TRBV7-3	TRBJ2-3	once	TRBD2
TGCGCCAGCAGCACCGGACTAGCGGGGCCCAGCACAGATACGCAGTATTTT	CASSTGLAGPSTDTQYF	TRBV5-1	TRBJ2-3	NA	TRBD2
TGTGCCAGCAGTGATTCAGGGCGGAATCAGCCCCAGCATTTT	CASSDSGRNQPQHF	TRBV6-1	TRBJ1-5	NA	NA
TGTGCCAGCAGTGTGATCGTGACAGCAAGCAATCAGCCCCAGCATTTT	CASSVIVTASNQPQHF	TRBV6-1	TRBJ1-5	NA	NA
TGTGCCAGCAGTGACGGTCTACTAGGCACTGAAGCTTTCTTT	CASSDGLLGTEAFF	TRBV27	TRBJ1-1	once	NA
TGTGCCAGCAGCTCTATCGCCTCGACGATAGTGTCCCTCACAGATACGCAGTATTTT	CASSSIASTIVSLTDTQYF	TRBV11-2	TRBJ2-3	few	NA
TGTGCCAGTAGTCCCCGGACAGGGGGCACCAATCAGCCCCAGCATTTT	CASSPRTGGTNQPQHF	TRBV19	TRBJ1-5	NA	TRBD1
TGCAGCGTGGCGGGGTCGAACTATGGCTACACCTTC	CSVAGSNYGYTF	TRBV29-1	TRBJ1-2	NA	NA
TGTGCCAGTAGCAGGACAGGGGATGGGAACACTGAAGCTTTCTTT	CASSRTGDGNTEAFF	TRBV19	TRBJ1-1	NA	TRBD1
TGTGCCAGCAGCCAAGGACAGGGTGGGCGAGAGACCCAGTACTTC	CASSQGQGGRETQYF	TRBV5-6	TRBJ2-5	NA	TRBD1
TGTGCCAGCAGTTCGACCTTGAACACTGAAGCTTTCTTT	CASSSTLNTEAFF	TRBV27	TRBJ1-1	NA	NA